Each of the 2 T cell receptor beta chains below was sequenced from the same sample in a study of shared clonotypes between healthy human individuals. TCRdb's copy holds only in-frame clones and misses some; the assay was immunoSEQ multiplex PCR. In the table there are 2 million to 2.5 million clones, over 90% of which are singletons. Material: naive CD4+ T cells from PBMCs. Subset denoted: CD45RA+ positively selected. These receptors came from a man in his late teens or twenties in good health. Some clones in this sample may be carry-over from other donors' samples.

This chain uses TRBV11-2 with TRBJ2-1, with 7 nucleotides matching TRBD1. CDR3 length equals 13 residues. Germline V lookup: CDR1 SGHAT, CDR2 FQNNGV. Germline trimming cut 3 bases from V and 15 bases from J; bases unmatched to any gene: 11. This CDR3 reads CASSFRDSVNPFF. The CDR3 DNA reads TGTGCCAGCAGCTTCCGGGACAGCGTAAATCCGTTCTTC.

J is TRBJ2-2 and V is TRBV11-2, with D maybe TRBD2 (6 bases). Trimming stripped 7 bases from V and 2 bases from J, with 11 bases between. Looked up from germline, CDR1 is SGHAT and CDR2 is FQNNGV. The CDR3 extends over 14 amino acids. CDR3 sequence (DNA): TGTGCCAGCACCCTAGCGTTTAACACCGGGGAGCTGTTTTTT. It codes for CASTLAFNTGELFF.